The rows below give T cell receptor beta chains drawn from one sample of a study of cytomegalovirus exposure and HLA in healthy donors. Clones were read by immunoSEQ multiplex PCR, and TCRdb kept only the in-frame ones, dropping some. This repertoire includes some 200,000 clones. Material for sequencing was PBMCs. The receptors shown here come from a man under 40 in good health and CMV-seronegative. Both conserved end residues are part of each CDR3. Fields, in order: D gene, V gene, CDR3 length, J gene, CDR3 DNA, CDR3 protein. D genes are given only for firm matches.

.	TRBV6-4	15	TRBJ1-2	TGTGCCAGCAGTGCCCACTCAGGGTTGTCGATTGGCTACACCTTC	CASSAHSGLSIGYTF
TRBD1	TRBV6-5	14	TRBJ2-5	TGTGCCAGCAGTAGACAGGGAACGCAAGAGACCCAGTACTTC	CASSRQGTQETQYF
.	TRBV2	15	TRBJ2-1	TGTGCCAGCAGCCCCGACAGTCGCCGGATCGATGAGCAGTTCTTC	CASSPDSRRIDEQFF
.	TRBV30	13	TRBJ1-2	TGTGCCTGGAGAAGGGGGATTGGATATGGCTACACCTTC	CAWRRGIGYGYTF
.	TRBV10-3	14	TRBJ1-1	TGTGCCATCAGTGATTCCGAAGGACAGAATGAAGCTTTCTTT	CAISDSEGQNEAFF
TRBD1	TRBV29-1	14	TRBJ2-3	TGCAGCGTTGAGACAGGGGAGCGCACAGATACGCAGTATTTT	CSVETGERTDTQYF
TRBD2	TRBV11-3	15	TRBJ2-7	TGTGCCAGCAGCCACCCCGGGGCGGGGGATACCGAGCAGTACTTC	CASSHPGAGDTEQYF
TRBD1	TRBV7-9	15	TRBJ2-7	TGTGCCAGCAGCTCGGACAGGACAAGCTCCTACGAGCAGTACTTC	CASSSDRTSSYEQYF
.	TRBV30	13	TRBJ2-7	TGTGCCTGGAGTGCGGACAGAGCCTACGAGCAGTACTTC	CAWSADRAYEQYF
.	TRBV7-3	17	TRBJ2-1	TGTGCCAGCAGCTTAACGTATCGGGGGATCTCCTACAATGAGCAGTTCTTC	CASSLTYRGISYNEQFF
.	TRBV7-8	14	TRBJ1-1	TGTGCCAGCAGCCTGACGGACAGTAACACTGAAGCTTTCTTT	CASSLTDSNTEAFF
TRBD2	TRBV4-2	18	TRBJ2-1	TGTGCCAGCAGCCAAGGGACTAGCGGGGGGGCGGCCTACAATGAGCAGTTCTTC	CASSQGTSGGAAYNEQFF
.	TRBV27	13	TRBJ2-5	TGTGCCAGCAGTTATAGCGGTTTAAAGACCCAGTACTTC	CASSYSGLKTQYF
TRBD1	TRBV15	16	TRBJ1-5	TGTGCCACCCCCTCTGACAGGGCAACCGGCAATCAGCCCCAGCATTTT	CATPSDRATGNQPQHF
TRBD1	TRBV27	15	TRBJ1-1	TGTGCCAGCAGCCGGGACAGAGATATGAACACTGAAGCTTTCTTT	CASSRDRDMNTEAFF
.	TRBV7-6	16	TRBJ2-5	TGTGCCAGCAGCTTACCCCTCCGGGACATCGAAGAGACCCAGTACTTC	CASSLPLRDIEETQYF
.	TRBV11-2	17	TRBJ1-4	TGTGCCAGCAGCTGGGGAGGAGGGTTTAAAACTAATGAAAAACTGTTTTTT	CASSWGGGFKTNEKLFF
TRBD1	TRBV11-2	18	TRBJ1-5	TGTGCCAGCAGCTTAGAGGGACAGGGATCAGTTAGCAATCAGCCCCAGCATTTT	CASSLEGQGSVSNQPQHF
TRBD2	TRBV5-1	16	TRBJ2-7	TGCGCCAGCAGCTTGGGGCTAGCGGGGGGAGTTTACGAGCAGTACTTC	CASSLGLAGGVYEQYF
TRBD1	TRBV7-9	15	TRBJ1-4	TGTGCCAGCAGCTTAATGGACAGGGGTGGCGAAAAACTGTTTTTT	CASSLMDRGGEKLFF
.	TRBV27	16	TRBJ1-6	TGTGCCAGCAGTTTAATACTGAGCTCCTATAATTCACCCCTCCACTTT	CASSLILSSYNSPLHF
TRBD1	TRBV18	15	TRBJ2-3	TGTGCCAGCTCACGGGGGACAGTTGACACAGATACGCAGTATTTT	CASSRGTVDTDTQYF
TRBD1	TRBV28	16	TRBJ2-1	TGTGCCAGCAGTCTCACGGGACAGGGAACCTACAATGAGCAGTTCTTC	CASSLTGQGTYNEQFF
.	TRBV18	16	TRBJ1-5	TGTGCCAGCTCCCTCCGGGGAGGGGAAGTCGGTCAGCCCCAGCATTTT	CASSLRGGEVGQPQHF
TRBD2	TRBV6-1	15	TRBJ2-2	TGTGCCAGCAGTGACCTAGCGGGAGTCGCCGGGGAGCTGTTTTTT	CASSDLAGVAGELFF
TRBD1	TRBV4-2	17	TRBJ1-4	TGTGCCAGCAGCTACGGCGGACAGGGGGCAACTAATGAAAAACTGTTTTTT	CASSYGGQGATNEKLFF
.	TRBV27	15	TRBJ1-5	TGTGCCAGCAGTCCCGGCAGGATAAGTAATCAGCCCCAGCATTTT	CASSPGRISNQPQHF
.	TRBV6-5	13	TRBJ1-2	TGTGCCAGCAGTTACACGGCTAACTATGGCTACACCTTC	CASSYTANYGYTF
.	TRBV5-4	15	TRBJ2-3	TGTGCCAGCAGCCCCGGAGGGATTGGGGCAGATACGCAGTATTTT	CASSPGGIGADTQYF
.	TRBV4-1	14	TRBJ2-7	TGCGCCAGCAGCCCTGGCCGGCAGGGCTACGAGCAGTACTTC	CASSPGRQGYEQYF
TRBD2	TRBV29-1	16	TRBJ2-2	TGCAGCGTTGAGGGCCTAGCGGGAGGTAGCACCGGGGAGCTGTTTTTT	CSVEGLAGGSTGELFF
TRBD1	TRBV5-4	15	TRBJ1-3	TGTGCCAGCCACTCCCAGGGGGCCGCGGGAAACACCATATATTTT	CASHSQGAAGNTIYF
.	TRBV28	10	TRBJ2-7	TGTGCCAGCAGTTTTTCCGAGCAGTACTTC	CASSFSEQYF
.	TRBV28	13	TRBJ1-1	TGTGCCAGCAGTTCCCTGATGGAGGTAGGCGCTTTCTTT	CASSSLMEVGAFF
.	TRBV27	15	TRBJ1-4	TGTGCCAGCAGGCGGCAGGGTGTGACTAATGAAAAACTGTTTTTT	CASRRQGVTNEKLFF
.	TRBV30	16	TRBJ1-2	TGTGCCTGGAGAGAGCACACAGGAGTAATACCCTATGGCTACACCTTC	CAWREHTGVIPYGYTF
TRBD2	TRBV10-2	14	TRBJ2-2	TGCGCCGCAAGCGGGGGGCCGAACACCGGGGAGCTGTTTTTT	CAASGGPNTGELFF
TRBD1	TRBV11-3	17	TRBJ1-1	TGTGCCAGCAGCTTAGTCTGGACAGGGGGCTACAGCACTGAAGCTTTCTTT	CASSLVWTGGYSTEAFF
TRBD2	TRBV13	15	TRBJ2-7	TGTGCCAGCAGCTCCAGCGGGAAGCCGTCCTACGAGCAGTACTTC	CASSSSGKPSYEQYF
.	TRBV6-6	12	TRBJ1-2	TGTGCCAGCAGTTACGAGACTAATGGCTACACCTTC	CASSYETNGYTF
TRBD2	TRBV7-2	16	TRBJ2-5	TGTGCCAGCAGCTCATCGAGCGGGGGTAATGGAGAGACCCAGTACTTC	CASSSSSGGNGETQYF
TRBD2	TRBV28	14	TRBJ2-5	TGTGCCAGCAGTTCCCCCGGGGGGAGCGAGACCCAGTACTTC	CASSSPGGSETQYF
.	TRBV28	12	TRBJ2-1	TGTGCCAGCACCCCCCCCCGGGGTAGCCAGTTCTTC	CASTPPRGSQFF
.	TRBV10-1	14	TRBJ2-3	TGCGCCAGCAGTCTTGGACAGTCCACAGATACGCAGTATTTT	CASSLGQSTDTQYF
.	TRBV7-9	15	TRBJ1-1	TGTGCCAGCAGCTTATCCCAAGTTAGGAACACTGAAGCTTTCTTT	CASSLSQVRNTEAFF
.	TRBV11-3	15	TRBJ2-1	TGTGCCAGCAGCTTAGTAGGGAGCTCCTACAATGAGCAGTTCTTC	CASSLVGSSYNEQFF
.	TRBV6-1	14	TRBJ1-2	TGTGCCAGCAGTGAAGCGGTAGTTAACTATGGCTACACCTTC	CASSEAVVNYGYTF
.	TRBV30	13	TRBJ2-7	TGTGCCTGGAGTGTGAGGGACACCTACGAGCAGTACTTC	CAWSVRDTYEQYF
TRBD1	TRBV5-1	15	TRBJ1-2	TGCGCCAGCAGCGTGAACAGGGGGCGGGCCTATGGCTACACCTTC	CASSVNRGRAYGYTF
.	TRBV28	16	TRBJ2-7	TGTGCCAGCAGCCTAGGAACGACAGGACCCCGAGGGGAGCAGTACTTC	CASSLGTTGPRGEQYF
TRBD1	TRBV18	14	TRBJ1-2	TGTGCCAGCTCACTTGGACAGGGGGCTGATGGCTACACCTTC	CASSLGQGADGYTF
TRBD1	TRBV11-1	14	TRBJ1-4	TGTGCCAGCAGCAAGGACAGGGGGCGCGAAAAACTGTTTTTT	CASSKDRGREKLFF
.	TRBV9	13	TRBJ1-2	TGTGCCAGCAGCCCCACAGGGACCTCTGGCTACACCTTC	CASSPTGTSGYTF
TRBD2	TRBV30	15	TRBJ2-1	TGTGCCTGGAGTGTAGGACTAGCGGGAATCAATGAGCAGTTCTTC	CAWSVGLAGINEQFF
.	TRBV9	14	TRBJ2-7	TGTGCCAGCAGCGTAGATGGGGGCACCTACGAGCAGTACTTC	CASSVDGGTYEQYF